This T cell receptor beta chain was retrieved from a study of T-cell memory formation after mild COVID-19. Overall study: Clusters were largely donor specific.

TCRdb ran MiXCR on the 5' RACE reads and lists one entry per CDR3 protein. The sample lists around 400,000 distinct CDR3 sequences; more than 20% were seen once. This clonotype occurred a few times. No antigen is known for it. Study-level results: Cross-reactive memory seemingly joined, as some responding clones were found in pre-infection memory. SARS-CoV-2 specificity was not confirmed for second-wave clones peaking on day 37. Those CD4+ clones that contracted were mainly in CM and EM (CD8+ ones in EMRA).

Trimming took off 4 bases at V and 3 bases at J, with 4 bases between the two ends. Germline V gene data show CDR1 as SEHNR and CDR2 as FQNEAQ (reference sequence). The CDR3 consists of 12 residues. This TCR derives from an adult woman who had mild COVID-19 (a few samples of this study predate the infection). Cell type and time point are not known. The material sequenced was PBMCs or a T cell subset sorted from them (not recorded which). J is TRBJ2-1 and V is TRBV7-9; D remains ambiguous. The CDR3 sequence: CASSWDYNEQFF. The CDR3 coding sequence is TGTGCCAGCAGCTGGGACTACAATGAGCAGTTCTTC. The variable domain in full, with the rest retrieved from reference TRBV7-9 and TRBJ2-1, is DTGVSQNPRHKITKRGQNVTFRCDPISEHNRLYWYRQTLGQGPEFLTYFQNEAQLEKSRLLSDRFSAERPKGSFSTLEIQRTEQGDSAMYLCASSWDYNEQFFGPGTRLTVL.